The rows below give T cell receptor beta chains drawn from one sample of a study of blood T cell repertoires in COVID-19. The assay was immunoSEQ multiplex PCR, and TCRdb's table has in-frame clones only and misses some. In the table there are hundreds of thousands of clones, over 75% of which are singletons. The sample taken for sequencing was PBMCs or T cells enriched from blood (not recorded which). The source of these receptors is a woman aged 18-35 years who had been exposed to COVID-19. Both conserved end residues are part of each CDR3. A D gene is named only where the DNA matches it firmly. Clone size is stated in some rows and not others, as once, few, many or a class when expanded.

j_gene | v_gene | d_gene | abundance | CDR3nt | CDR3aa
TRBJ1-4 | TRBV28 | TRBD1 | NA | TGTGCCAGCAGTTCGACAGGGACTAATGAAAAACTGTTTTTT | CASSSTGTNEKLFF
TRBJ1-1 | TRBV19 | NA | few | TGTGCCAGTAGTACGCGGACAAGGATGGGTAACACTGAAGCTTTCTTT | CASSTRTRMGNTEAFF
TRBJ1-4 | TRBV9 | NA | NA | TGTGCCAGCATTAGTTACGGACAGCCGGTAACGGGTAATGAAAAACTGTTTTTT | CASISYGQPVTGNEKLFF
TRBJ2-7 | TRBV5-6 | TRBD1 | NA | TGTGCCAGCAGCTCTCCCGGGACAGGGATCCACGAGCAGTACTTC | CASSSPGTGIHEQYF
TRBJ2-1 | TRBV5-1 | TRBD1 | once | TGCGCCAGCAGCTTCAACCGGGGACAGGGGGCGATGAATGAGCAGTTCTTC | CASSFNRGQGAMNEQFF
TRBJ2-5 | TRBV5-1 | NA | once | TGCGCCAGCAGCTTGGGAGGGGGACAAGAGACCCAGTACTTC | CASSLGGGQETQYF
TRBJ1-2 | TRBV28 | NA | NA | TGTGCCAGCAGTCCAGGACAGCCCTATGGCTACACCTTC | CASSPGQPYGYTF
TRBJ2-6 | TRBV15 | TRBD1 | NA | TGTGCCTCGTATGCCGGGACAGGGACCTCTGGGGCCAACGTCCTGACTTTC | CASYAGTGTSGANVLTF
TRBJ2-1 | TRBV9 | TRBD2 | NA | TGTGCCAGCAGCGTTCCGACTAGCGGCCCCTACAATGAGCAGTTCTTC | CASSVPTSGPYNEQFF
TRBJ2-1 | TRBV7-2 | TRBD2 | few | TGTGCCAGCAGTTCAGCGGGGGGGCCGTACAATGAGCAGTTCTTC | CASSSAGGPYNEQFF
TRBJ1-2 | TRBV28 | NA | NA | TGTGCCAGCGTTGGCAGGGATGGCTACACCTTC | CASVGRDGYTF
TRBJ2-3 | TRBV28 | NA | NA | TGTGCCAGCAGTCCACCCTGGACAAGTACTAGCAAAGCGCCTAGCACAGATACGCAGTATTTT | CASSPPWTSTSKAPSTDTQYF
TRBJ2-3 | TRBV6-5 | NA | NA | TGTGCCAGCAGTTACTCAAGACAGGGACTCACAGATACGCAGTATTTT | CASSYSRQGLTDTQYF
TRBJ1-5 | TRBV6-5 | TRBD1 | NA | TGTGCCAGCAGTTACCAGGGGGGAGGTCAGCCCCAGCATTTT | CASSYQGGGQPQHF
TRBJ2-5 | TRBV5-1 | NA | NA | TGCGCCAGCAGCTTGGCCAAGGGGGGGCGAGAGACCCAGTACTTC | CASSLAKGGRETQYF
TRBJ2-2 | TRBV28 | TRBD2 | NA | TGTGCCAGCAGCCCCTCCGGGACTAGCGGGAGCTCTTTT | CASSPSGTSGSSF
TRBJ1-4 | TRBV28 | TRBD1 | NA | TGTGCCAGCAGCACGCCAGGGGGCGACACTAATGAAAAACTGTTTTTT | CASSTPGGDTNEKLFF
TRBJ2-3 | TRBV4-3 | TRBD1 | NA | TGCGCCAGCAGCCAAGATAGGGGGACAGGGGGCGATACGCAGTATTTT | CASSQDRGTGGDTQYF
TRBJ2-7 | TRBV5-1 | NA | NA | TGCGCCAGCAGCCTGGACATTACCTACGAGCAGTACTTC | CASSLDITYEQYF
TRBJ2-3 | TRBV18 | TRBD2 | NA | TGTGCCAGCTCACCATTATTCCAGCTAGGGACTAGCGGGAGAGGAGATACGCAGTATTTT | CASSPLFQLGTSGRGDTQYF
TRBJ1-1 | TRBV9 | NA | NA | TGTGCCAGCAGCGTAGACCTCCGGAGAAACACTGAAGCTTTCTTT | CASSVDLRRNTEAFF
TRBJ2-5 | TRBV30 | NA | NA | TGTGCCTGGAGCGACCAGGTAGGGGCGATGGAGACCCAGTACTTC | CAWSDQVGAMETQYF
TRBJ2-7 | TRBV5-6 | TRBD1 | NA | TGTGCCAGCAGCTCCGGGACAGGGTTGGGGTTGTACGAGCATTACTTC | CASSSGTGLGLYEHYF
TRBJ2-7 | TRBV2 | NA | NA | TGTGCCAGCGTAGAAGGTGGGGCCAACGAGCAGTACTTC | CASVEGGANEQYF
TRBJ2-1 | TRBV19 | TRBD2 | NA | TGTGCCAGTAGTTCGACTAGCGGGGGGATTGGTGAGCAGTTCTTC | CASSSTSGGIGEQFF
TRBJ1-1 | TRBV12-3/TRBV12-4 | NA | NA | TGTGCCAGCAGTTTTATTACAGGCGCTGAAGCTTTCTTT | CASSFITGAEAFF
TRBJ1-1 | TRBV21-1 | NA | NA | TGTGCCAGCAGCAGGTATGGAAACAGGAACACTGAAGCTTTCTTT | CASSRYGNRNTEAFF
TRBJ1-5 | TRBV6-1 | NA | NA | TGTGCCAGCAGTGGGGGCCCAAGCCTGTCCAATCAGCCCCAGCATTTT | CASSGGPSLSNQPQHF
TRBJ1-5 | TRBV6-6 | NA | NA | TGTGCCAGCAGTTACTCGGGAGACGCGAATCAGCCCCAGCATTTT | CASSYSGDANQPQHF
TRBJ2-5 | TRBV7-9 | TRBD1 | NA | TGTGCCAGCAGCAACCGGGACAGGGAGACCCAGTACTTC | CASSNRDRETQYF
TRBJ2-7 | TRBV3-1/TRBV3-2 | TRBD2 | NA | TGTGCCAGCAGCCAACGACTAGCGGACCACTTTAGGTACGAGCAGTACTTC | CASSQRLADHFRYEQYF
TRBJ1-2 | TRBV5-6 | TRBD1 | NA | TGTGCCAGCAGCGCCCCCGGGACAGGGGCAAACTATGGCTACACCTTC | CASSAPGTGANYGYTF
TRBJ2-5 | TRBV4-1 | NA | NA | TGCGCCAGCAAATCAAGCGGGCCAGGGGGGTGGAAAGAGACCCAGTACTTC | CASKSSGPGGWKETQYF
TRBJ1-5 | TRBV19 | TRBD1 | few | TGTGCCAGTACCAACCGACAGGGACTTAGCAATCAGCCCCAGCATTTT | CASTNRQGLSNQPQHF
TRBJ2-5 | TRBV27 | NA | NA | TGTGCCAGCAGGACAACGGGAGAAGGGTACCAAGAGACCCAGTACTTC | CASRTTGEGYQETQYF
TRBJ2-7 | TRBV20-1 | NA | NA | TGCAGTGCTAGTAGAGGGCACGAGCAGTACTTC | CSASRGHEQYF
TRBJ2-1 | TRBV6-5 | NA | NA | TGTGCCAGCAGCCCCGGACAGTTGCCGGAGCAGTTCTTC | CASSPGQLPEQFF
TRBJ1-2 | TRBV5-6 | TRBD1 | NA | TGTGCCAGCAGCCGTACTGGGACAGGAGAAGGCTACACCTTC | CASSRTGTGEGYTF
TRBJ2-3 | TRBV11-2 | TRBD2 | NA | TGTGCCAGCGGAGTAGCGGGGAGCCCAGATACGCAGTATTTT | CASGVAGSPDTQYF
TRBJ2-7 | TRBV7-2 | TRBD2 | NA | TGTGCCAGCAGCTTAGGGACTAGCGGGAGTTACGAGCAGTACTTC | CASSLGTSGSYEQYF
TRBJ2-1 | TRBV18 | NA | NA | TGTGCCAGCTCACAGGGCCTACAGGGAACTAATGAGCAGTTCTTC | CASSQGLQGTNEQFF
TRBJ2-7 | TRBV21-1 | NA | once | TGTGCCAGCAGCAAATGGCTGGGCGGGAGAGTCGGGGACGAGCAGTACTTC | CASSKWLGGRVGDEQYF
TRBJ1-2 | TRBV28 | NA | once | TGTGCCAGCAGTTCAAGTAGAACAGACAGTCCCTATGGCTACACCTTC | CASSSSRTDSPYGYTF
TRBJ2-2 | TRBV30 | TRBD2 | NA | TGTGCCTGGAGTGTCCCGGGACTAGCAACCGGGGAGCTGTTTTTT | CAWSVPGLATGELFF
TRBJ2-3 | TRBV2 | TRBD1 | NA | TGTGCCAGCAGTCTTACAGGGGGCCGCACAGATACGCAGTATTTT | CASSLTGGRTDTQYF
TRBJ2-1 | TRBV28 | TRBD2 | NA | TGTGCCAGCAGTCCCTCGGGGGGGCTGGGGGGATACAATGAGCAGTTCTTC | CASSPSGGLGGYNEQFF
TRBJ1-2 | TRBV4-3 | NA | NA | TGCGCCAGCAGCCACTTCCTCTCAGGGGACGATGGCTACACCTTC | CASSHFLSGDDGYTF
TRBJ1-5 | TRBV5-6 | NA | once | TGTGCCAGCAGCCTAGGACAGAGCAATCAGCCCCAGCATTTT | CASSLGQSNQPQHF
TRBJ1-6 | TRBV12-3/TRBV12-4 | TRBD1 | NA | TGTGCCGGAAAGACAGGGGCTAATTCACCCCTCCACTTT | CAGKTGANSPLHF
TRBJ1-5 | TRBV7-6 | TRBD1 | NA | TGTGCCAGCAGCCTTGGACAGGGCGGTACTCAGCCCCAGCATTTT | CASSLGQGGTQPQHF
TRBJ2-5 | TRBV5-1 | TRBD2 | NA | TGCGCCAGCAGCTTCAACCGTAGCGGGGTAAACCAAGAGACCCAGTACTTC | CASSFNRSGVNQETQYF